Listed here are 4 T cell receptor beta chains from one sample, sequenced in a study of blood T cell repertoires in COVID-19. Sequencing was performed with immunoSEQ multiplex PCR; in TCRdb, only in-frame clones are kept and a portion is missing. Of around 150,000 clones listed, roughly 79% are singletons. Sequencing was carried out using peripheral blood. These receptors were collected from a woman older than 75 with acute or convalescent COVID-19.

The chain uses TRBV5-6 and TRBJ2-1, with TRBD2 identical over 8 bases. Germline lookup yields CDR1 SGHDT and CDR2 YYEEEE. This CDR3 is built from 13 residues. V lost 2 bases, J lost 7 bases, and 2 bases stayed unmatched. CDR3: CASSFREGNEQFF. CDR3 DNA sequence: TGTGCCAGCAGCTTTCGGGAGGGGAATGAGCAGTTCTTC. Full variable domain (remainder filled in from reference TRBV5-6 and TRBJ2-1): DAGVTQSPTHLIKTRGQQVTLRCSPKSGHDTVSWYQQALGQGPQFIFQYYEEEERQRGNFPDRFSGHQFPNYSSELNVNALLLGDSALYLCASSFREGNEQFFGPGTRLTVL.

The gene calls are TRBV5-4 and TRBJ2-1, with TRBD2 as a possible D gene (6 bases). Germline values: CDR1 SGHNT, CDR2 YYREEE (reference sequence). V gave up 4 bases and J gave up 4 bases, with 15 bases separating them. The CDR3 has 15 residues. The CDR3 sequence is CASSASTGTYNEQFF. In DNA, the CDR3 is TGTGCCAGCAGCGCCTCTACGGGGACTTACAATGAGCAGTTCTTC.

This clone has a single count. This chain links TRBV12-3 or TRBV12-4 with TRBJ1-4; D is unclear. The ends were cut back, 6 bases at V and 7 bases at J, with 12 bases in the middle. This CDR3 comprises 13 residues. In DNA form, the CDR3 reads TGTGCCAGCAGGCCAAGCTTTCGTGAAAAACTGTTTTTT. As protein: CASRPSFREKLFF.

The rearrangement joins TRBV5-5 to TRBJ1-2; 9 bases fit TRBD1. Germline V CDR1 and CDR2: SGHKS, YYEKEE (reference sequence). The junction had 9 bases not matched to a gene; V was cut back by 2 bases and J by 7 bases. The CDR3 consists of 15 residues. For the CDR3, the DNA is TGTGCCAGCAGCTTAGGTGGACAGGGGCTATCTGGCTACACCTTC. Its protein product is CASSLGGQGLSGYTF.